Presented here are 23 T cell receptor beta chains from one specimen sequenced in a study of shared clonotypes between healthy human individuals. In the naive CD8 group, cells lacked CD45RO and were positively selected for CCR7, so terminally differentiated effector memory CD45RA+ cells were left out. Assay: immunoSEQ multiplex PCR; the TCRdb copy retains only in-frame clones and omits some. Here the sample spans hundreds of thousands of clones, over 90% being singletons. Sample: naive CD8+ T cells sorted from blood. The receptors originated from a man aged 25 to 45 in good health.

The rearrangement joins TRBV2 to TRBJ1-3; no clear D gene. Trimming took off 7 bases at V and 0 bases at J, with 10 bases between the two ends. There are 14 residues in the CDR3. Germline V CDR1 and CDR2: SNHLY, FYNNEI. CDR3 coding DNA: TGTGCCAGCATCCCCCAGACCTCTGGAAACACCATATATTTT. Its protein product is CASIPQTSGNTIYF.

This clone was found once. The chain combines TRBV27 with TRBJ1-3; the D gene is possibly TRBD1 (6 bases). The V gene's germline CDR1 is MNHEY and CDR2 SMNVEV (reference sequence). The CDR3 sequence is 13 residues long. The V end was cut by 8 bases, the J end by 1 base, with 9 bases between. The CDR3: CASAQGSGNTIYF. The CDR3 DNA follows: TGTGCCAGCGCCCAGGGGTCTGGAAACACCATATATTTT.

This chain joins TRBV5-5 and TRBJ2-7; 7 bases are shared with TRBD2. Germline V gene data show CDR1 as SGHKS and CDR2 as YYEKEE (reference sequence). V gave up 5 bases and J gave up 5 bases; unmatched junction bases: 10. The CDR3 loop spans 14 amino acids. CDR3 amino acids: CASRLRAGDDEQYF. The CDR3 DNA sequence: TGTGCCAGCAGATTAAGGGCGGGAGACGACGAGCAGTACTTC.

The CDR3 DNA is TGTGCCAGCAATAACGGGAGGGCCGCGTTCGGGGAGCTGTTTTTT. It is translated as CASNNGRAAFGELFF. This chain joins TRBV28 and TRBJ2-2, with TRBD2 matching over 8 bases. The junction had 11 bases not matched to a gene; V was cut back by 7 bases and J by 7 bases. The CDR3 consists of 15 residues. Germline loops: CDR1 MDHEN, CDR2 SYDVKM.

The chain has TRBV19 and TRBJ2-1, with 7 bases that match TRBD2. The trim removed 6 bases at V and 5 bases at J, leaving 7 bases unmatched. The germline V gene encodes CDR1 LNHDA and CDR2 SQIVND (reference sequence). The CDR3 spans 14 residues. The CDR3 coding sequence is TGTGCCAGTAGGAAAGGGACTAACAACAATGAGCAGTTCTTC. Its protein is CASRKGTNNNEQFF.

In its sample, this clone was seen once. The gene calls are TRBV29-1 and TRBJ2-1; 9 nucleotides agree with TRBD1. CDR1 SQVTM and CDR2 ANQGSEA come from the germline V gene. V dropped 8 bases and J dropped 5; count of bases not matched to a gene: 1. This CDR3 is 11 amino acids long. CDR3 region: CSWDRDNEQFF. DNA for the CDR3: TGCAGCTGGGACAGGGACAATGAGCAGTTCTTC.

V is TRBV5-1 and J is TRBJ2-1, with 9 bases aligning to TRBD1. Germline lookup yields CDR1 SGHRS and CDR2 YFSETQ. This CDR3 is 16 amino acids long. V shed 5 bases and J 8 bases; nucleotides not matched to a gene: 14. The CDR3 DNA is TGCGCCAGCAGAGAAACACCGGGACAGGGATCATATGAGCAGTTCTTC. This sequence encodes CASRETPGQGSYEQFF.

The chain couples TRBV5-1 to TRBJ2-1; D is undetermined. The CDR3 is 15 residues long. Germline CDR1 SGHRS, CDR2 YFSETQ. Trimming stripped 0 bases from V and 6 bases from J, with 13 bases between. The CDR3 sequence: CASSLVSGASNEQFF. Written as DNA, the CDR3 is TGCGCCAGCAGCTTGGTGTCAGGTGCAAGCAATGAGCAGTTCTTC. Looking up the rest from reference TRBV5-1 and TRBJ2-1 gives the full variable domain: KAGVTQTPRYLIKTRGQQVTLSCSPISGHRSVSWYQQTPGQGLQFLFEYFSETQRNKGNFPGRFSGRQFSNSRSEMNVSTLELGDSALYLCASSLVSGASNEQFFGPGTRLTVL.

The chain joins TRBV14 to TRBJ1-1; D may be TRBD1 (6 bases). V lost 3 bases and J lost 6, with 14 bases in between. The CDR3 spans 14 residues. Germline V gene data show CDR1 as SGHDN and CDR2 as FVKESK. CDR3: CASSQVGAEPEAFF. CDR3 bases: TGTGCCAGCAGCCAGGTGGGGGCTGAGCCTGAAGCTTTCTTT.

The chain employs TRBV30 and TRBJ1-1, with D possibly matching TRBD1 (5 bases). This CDR3 is built from 11 residues. Germline V CDR1 and CDR2: GTSNPN, SVGIG (reference sequence). Trimming stripped 2 bases from V and 7 bases from J, with 8 bases between. CDR3: CAWSPGYEAFF. The CDR3 DNA follows: TGTGCCTGGAGTCCAGGGTATGAAGCTTTCTTT. The full variable domain, completed using reference TRBV30 and TRBJ1-1, is SQTIHQWPATLVQPVGSPLSLECTVEGTSNPNLYWYRQAAGRGLQLLFYSVGIGQISSEVPQNLSASRPQDRQFILSSKKLLLSDSGFYLCAWSPGYEAFFGQGTRLTVV.

The chain joins TRBV9 to TRBJ2-2; no definite D call. V lost 3 bases to trimming and J lost 2 bases, with 17 bases between them. There are 17 residues in the CDR3. CDR1 is SGDLS and CDR2 is YYNGEE in the germline V gene. The CDR3 nucleotides read TGTGCCAGCAGCGCGCCCACCGGAGCGCGTAACACCGGGGAGCTGTTTTTT. The encoded protein is CASSAPTGARNTGELFF.

The chain is built from TRBV10-2 and TRBJ1-2, with D maybe TRBD1 (5 bases). CDR1 and CDR2 (germline): WSHSY, SAAADI. CDR3 size: 13 residues. V was clipped by 6 bases and J by 2 bases, with 10 bases between them. The CDR3 region is CASSLDRNYGYTF. As DNA, the CDR3 is TGCGCCAGCAGCCTAGACAGAAACTATGGCTACACCTTC.

The J gene is TRBJ2-1, the V gene TRBV5-1; D might be TRBD1 or TRBD2, each matching 5 bases. Trimming removed 6 bases at V and 7 bases at J, with 17 bases between. This CDR3 is 14 amino acids long. The germline CDR1 and CDR2 sequences are SGHRS and YFSETQ. CDR3 sequence reads: CASTGETYRNEQFF. CDR3 nucleotide sequence: TGCGCCAGCACCGGGGAGACCTACAGGAATGAGCAGTTCTTC.

The rearrangement uses TRBV11-2 and TRBJ2-1, with a weak D call TRBD2 (5 bases). Germline CDR1 reads SGHAT; CDR2 reads FQNNGV. This CDR3 is 12 amino acids long. Trimming cost V 6 bases and J 8 bases, with 11 bases left between them. The CDR3 DNA follows: TGTGCCAGCAGGGACTTGAGCTATGAGCAGTTCTTC. It encodes CASRDLSYEQFF.

This sequence joins TRBV5-6 and TRBJ2-6; D assignment may be TRBD1 or TRBD2 (5 bases each). This CDR3 contains 15 residues. V lost 4 bases, J lost 2 bases, and 10 bases lay in between. Germline CDR1 is SGHDT and CDR2 is YYEEEE. For the CDR3, the DNA is TGTGCCAGCAGCCTCGGGGCTGCTGGGGCCAACGTCCTGACTTTC. It is translated as CASSLGAAGANVLTF. Based on the CDR3 plus reference TRBV5-6 and TRBJ2-6, the full variable domain is DAGVTQSPTHLIKTRGQQVTLRCSPKSGHDTVSWYQQALGQGPQFIFQYYEEEERQRGNFPDRFSGHQFPNYSSELNVNALLLGDSALYLCASSLGAAGANVLTFGAGSRLTVL.

The chain uses TRBV29-1 and TRBJ2-1, with D possibly called TRBD1 or TRBD2 (6 bases each). CDR3 length: 13 amino acids. Deletions cut 4 bases from V and 5 bases from J, with 12 bases between. The germline gives CDR1 SQVTM, CDR2 ANQGSEA. CDR3 coding DNA: TGCAGCGTTGTCGAGGGGGGTAACAATGAGCAGTTCTTC. As protein: CSVVEGGNNEQFF.

The chain uses TRBV5-1 and TRBJ2-7; possible D gene TRBD1, 5 bases. V gave up 3 bases and J gave up 0 bases, with 13 bases separating them. CDR3 size: 15 residues. The germline V gene has CDR1 SGHRS and CDR2 YFSETQ. The CDR3 spells CASSSATGPSYEQYF. CDR3 coding DNA: TGCGCCAGCAGCTCGGCTACAGGACCCTCCTACGAGCAGTACTTC.

The chain uses TRBV2 and TRBJ2-7; D unresolved. The CDR3 consists of 16 residues. Germline CDR1 is SNHLY and CDR2 is FYNNEI. Trimming pared 7 bases from V and 1 base from J, leaving 20 bases between. The chain's CDR3 is CASIGPFRLESYEQYF. The CDR3 bases are TGTGCCAGCATTGGGCCCTTTAGACTGGAGTCCTACGAGCAGTACTTC.

The genes are TRBV28 and TRBJ2-3; 11 bases are a match to TRBD1. This CDR3 comprises 16 residues. V was pared by 1 base and J by 4 bases, with 4 bases of the junction left unmatched. Germline V lookup: CDR1 MDHEN, CDR2 SYDVKM. The CDR3 nucleotides read TGTGCCAGCAGTTTATACTGGACAGGGGGCGCAGATACGCAGTATTTT. This translates into CASSLYWTGGADTQYF.

V is TRBV6-5 and J is TRBJ2-1; 8 positions match TRBD1. CDR3 length equals 16 residues. Germline CDR1 reads MNHEY; CDR2 reads SVGAGI. V trimming: 2 bases; J trimming: 4 bases; junction bases outside the gene matches: 7. CDR3 nucleotide sequence: TGTGCCAGCAGTTACGCACAGGGGGAGATTTACAATGAGCAGTTCTTC. Protein sequence: CASSYAQGEIYNEQFF.

The V and J genes are TRBV28 and TRBJ2-7; 9 bases match TRBD2. Germline values: CDR1 MDHEN, CDR2 SYDVKM. The ends lost 8 bases at V and 2 bases at J; junction bases unmatched: 13. The CDR3 covers 16 residues. The DNA of the CDR3 is TGTGCCAGCGGCCCCAAGAGACTAGCGGTAACCTACGAGCAGTACTTC. It yields the protein CASGPKRLAVTYEQYF.

This chain connects TRBV10-1 to TRBJ2-7; possibly TRBD1 for D (5 bases). Germline V gene lookup returns CDR1 WNHNN and CDR2 SYGVQD (reference sequence). CDR3 length: 13 amino acids. Trimming stripped 2 bases from V and 3 bases from J, with 8 bases between. CDR3 bases: TGCGCCAGCAGTGAGCAGGGTTACTACGAGCAGTACTTC. Protein sequence: CASSEQGYYEQYF.

This clone has just one count. The V call is TRBV9, the J call TRBJ2-7; TRBD2 agrees at 10 bases. V trimming: 4 bases; J trimming: 4 bases; junction bases outside the gene matches: 5. The CDR3 runs to 14 residues. Germline values: CDR1 SGDLS, CDR2 YYNGEE. CDR3 region: CASSPTSGMYEQYF. The CDR3, as DNA: TGTGCCAGCAGCCCCACTAGCGGGATGTACGAGCAGTACTTC.